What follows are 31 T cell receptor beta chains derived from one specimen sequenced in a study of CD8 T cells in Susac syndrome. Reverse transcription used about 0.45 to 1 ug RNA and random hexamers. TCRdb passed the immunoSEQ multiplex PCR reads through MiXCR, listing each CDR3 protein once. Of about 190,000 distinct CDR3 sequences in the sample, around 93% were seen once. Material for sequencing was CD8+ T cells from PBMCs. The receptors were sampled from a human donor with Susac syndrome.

CDR3 amino acids: CASSESVPDLNTEAFF. The CDR3 DNA is TGTGCCAGCAGTGAATCAGTTCCAGACTTGAACACTGAAGCTTTCTTT. V is TRBV25-1 and J is TRBJ1-1; D gene uncertain. Germline assignment: CDR1 MGHDK and CDR2 SYGVNS. CDR3 length equals 16 residues. V lost 1 base to trimming and J lost 0 bases, with 12 bases between them.

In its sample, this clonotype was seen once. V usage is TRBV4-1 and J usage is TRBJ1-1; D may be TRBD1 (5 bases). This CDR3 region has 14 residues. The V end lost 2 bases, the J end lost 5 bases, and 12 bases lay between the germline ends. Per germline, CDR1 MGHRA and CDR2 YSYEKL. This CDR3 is CASSQPQGYTEAFF. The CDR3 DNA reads TGCGCCAGCAGCCAACCCCAGGGATATACTGAAGCTTTCTTT.

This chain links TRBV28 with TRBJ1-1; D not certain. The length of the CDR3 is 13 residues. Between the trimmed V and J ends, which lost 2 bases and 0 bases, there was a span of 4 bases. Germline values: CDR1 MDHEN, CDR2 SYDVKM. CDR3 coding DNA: TGTGCCAGCAGTTTAAAGCTGAACACTGAAGCTTTCTTT. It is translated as CASSLKLNTEAFF.

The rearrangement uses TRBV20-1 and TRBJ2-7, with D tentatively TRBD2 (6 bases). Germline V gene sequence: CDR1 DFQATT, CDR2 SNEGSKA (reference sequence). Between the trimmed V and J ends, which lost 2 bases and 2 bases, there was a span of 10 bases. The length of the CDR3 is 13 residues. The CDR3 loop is CSARKDYTYEQYF. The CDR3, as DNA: TGCAGTGCTAGAAAGGACTACACCTACGAGCAGTACTTC.

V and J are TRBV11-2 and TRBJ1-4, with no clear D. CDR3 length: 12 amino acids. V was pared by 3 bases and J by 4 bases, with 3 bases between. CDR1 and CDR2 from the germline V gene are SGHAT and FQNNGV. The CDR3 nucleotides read TGTGCCAGCAGCTTCAGTAATGAAAAACTGTTTTTT. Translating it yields CASSFSNEKLFF.

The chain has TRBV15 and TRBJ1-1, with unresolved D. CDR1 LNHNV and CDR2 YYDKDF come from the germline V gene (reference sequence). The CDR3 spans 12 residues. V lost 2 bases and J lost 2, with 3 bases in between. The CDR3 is CATSRTNTEAFF. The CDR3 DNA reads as TGTGCCACCAGCAGAACCAACACTGAAGCTTTCTTT. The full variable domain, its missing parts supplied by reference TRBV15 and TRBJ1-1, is DAMVIQNPRYQVTQFGKPVTLSCSQTLNHNVMYWYQQKSSQAPKLLFHYYDKDFNNEADTPDNFQSRRPNTSFCFLDIRSPGLGDTAMYLCATSRTNTEAFFGQGTRLTVV.

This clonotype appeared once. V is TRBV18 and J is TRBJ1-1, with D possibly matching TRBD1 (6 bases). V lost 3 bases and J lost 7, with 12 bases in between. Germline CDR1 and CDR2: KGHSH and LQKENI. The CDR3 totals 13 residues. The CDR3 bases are TGTGCCAGCTCACCGGATCGACAGGTTGAAGCTTTCTTT. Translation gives CASSPDRQVEAFF. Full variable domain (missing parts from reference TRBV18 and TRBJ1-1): NAGVMQNPRHLVRRRGQEARLRCSPMKGHSHVYWYRQLPEEGLKFMVYLQKENIIDESGMPKERFSAEFPKEGPSILRIQQVVRGDSAAYFCASSPDRQVEAFFGQGTRLTVV.

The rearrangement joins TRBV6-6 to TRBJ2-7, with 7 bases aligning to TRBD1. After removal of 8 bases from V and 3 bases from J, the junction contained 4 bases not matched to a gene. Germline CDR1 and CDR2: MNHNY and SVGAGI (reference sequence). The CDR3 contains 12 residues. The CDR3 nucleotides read TGTGCCAGCGGGGACAGCGTCTACGAGCAGTACTTC. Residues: CASGDSVYEQYF.

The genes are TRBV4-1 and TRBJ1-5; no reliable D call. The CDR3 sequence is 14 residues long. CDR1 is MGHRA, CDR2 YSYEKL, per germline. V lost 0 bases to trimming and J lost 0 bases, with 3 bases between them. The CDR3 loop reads CASSQDSSNQPQHF. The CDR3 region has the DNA TGCGCCAGCAGCCAAGATAGTAGCAATCAGCCCCAGCATTTT.

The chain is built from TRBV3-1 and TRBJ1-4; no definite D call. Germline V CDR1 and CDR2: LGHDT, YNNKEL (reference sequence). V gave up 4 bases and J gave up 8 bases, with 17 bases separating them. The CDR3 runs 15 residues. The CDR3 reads CASSLTHGPREKLFF. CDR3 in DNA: TGTGCCAGCAGCCTAACGCATGGGCCGCGGGAAAAACTGTTTTTT.

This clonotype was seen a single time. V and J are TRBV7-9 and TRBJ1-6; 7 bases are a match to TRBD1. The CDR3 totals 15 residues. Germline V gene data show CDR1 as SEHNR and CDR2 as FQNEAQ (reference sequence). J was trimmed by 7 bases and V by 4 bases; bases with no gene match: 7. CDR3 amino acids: CASSSGRGGNSPLHF. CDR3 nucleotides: TGTGCCAGCAGCTCCGGTCGAGGGGGCAATTCACCCCTCCACTTT.

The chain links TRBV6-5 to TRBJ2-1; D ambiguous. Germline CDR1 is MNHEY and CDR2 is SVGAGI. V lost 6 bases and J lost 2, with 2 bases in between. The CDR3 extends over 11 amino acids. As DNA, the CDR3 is TGTGCCAGCAGGACCTACAATGAGCAGTTCTTC. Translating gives CASRTYNEQFF.

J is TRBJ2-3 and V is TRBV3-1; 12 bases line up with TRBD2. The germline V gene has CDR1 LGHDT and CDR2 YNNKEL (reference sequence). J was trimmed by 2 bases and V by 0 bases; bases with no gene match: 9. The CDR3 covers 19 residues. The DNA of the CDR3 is TGTGCCAGCAGCCAAGACCGGTTACTAGCGGGGGGACTCACAGATACGCAGTATTTT. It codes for CASSQDRLLAGGLTDTQYF.

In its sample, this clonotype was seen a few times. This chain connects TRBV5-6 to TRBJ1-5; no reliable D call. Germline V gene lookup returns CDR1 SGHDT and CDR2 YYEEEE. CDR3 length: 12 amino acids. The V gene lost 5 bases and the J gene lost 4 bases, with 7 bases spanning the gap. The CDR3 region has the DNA TGTGCCAGCAGTTTAGGTAATCAGCCCCAGCATTTT. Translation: CASSLGNQPQHF.

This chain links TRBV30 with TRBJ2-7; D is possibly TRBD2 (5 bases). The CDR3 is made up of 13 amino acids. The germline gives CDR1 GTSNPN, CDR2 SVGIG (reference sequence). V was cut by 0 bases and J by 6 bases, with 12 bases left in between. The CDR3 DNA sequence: TGTGCCTGGAGTGTATACGGGGTAGGCGAGCAGTACTTC. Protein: CAWSVYGVGEQYF.

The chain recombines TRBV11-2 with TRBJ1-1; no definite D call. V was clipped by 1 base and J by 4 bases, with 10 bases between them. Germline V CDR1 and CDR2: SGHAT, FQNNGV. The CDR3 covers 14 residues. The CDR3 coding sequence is TGTGCCAGCAGCTTAGGCGGTGGATTCACTGAAGCTTTCTTT. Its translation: CASSLGGGFTEAFF.

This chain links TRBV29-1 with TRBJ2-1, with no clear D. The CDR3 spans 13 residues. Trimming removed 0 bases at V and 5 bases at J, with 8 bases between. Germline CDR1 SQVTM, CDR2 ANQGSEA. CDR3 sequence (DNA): TGCAGCGTTGAAGAATTAGCTAACAATGAGCAGTTCTTC. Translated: CSVEELANNEQFF.

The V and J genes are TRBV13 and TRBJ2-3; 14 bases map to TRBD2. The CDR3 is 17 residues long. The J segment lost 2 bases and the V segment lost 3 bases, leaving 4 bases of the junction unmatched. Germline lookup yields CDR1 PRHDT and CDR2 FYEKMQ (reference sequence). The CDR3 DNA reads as TGTGCCAGCAGCTTGGGACTAGCGGGAGAAGACACAGATACGCAGTATTTT. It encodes CASSLGLAGEDTDTQYF.

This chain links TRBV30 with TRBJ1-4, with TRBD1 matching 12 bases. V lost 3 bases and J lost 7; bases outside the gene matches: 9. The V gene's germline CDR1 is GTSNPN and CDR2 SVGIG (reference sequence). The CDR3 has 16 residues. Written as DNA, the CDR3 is TGTGCCTGGAGGGTCGGGACAGGGGGCTGGGGTGAAAAACTGTTTTTT. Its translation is CAWRVGTGGWGEKLFF.

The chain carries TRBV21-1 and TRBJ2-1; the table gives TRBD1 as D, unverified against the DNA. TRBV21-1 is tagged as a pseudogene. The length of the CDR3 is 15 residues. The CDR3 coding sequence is TGTGCCAGCAGCAAAAGGCACAGGGGGGACAATGAGCAGTTCTTC. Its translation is CASSKRHRGDNEQFF.

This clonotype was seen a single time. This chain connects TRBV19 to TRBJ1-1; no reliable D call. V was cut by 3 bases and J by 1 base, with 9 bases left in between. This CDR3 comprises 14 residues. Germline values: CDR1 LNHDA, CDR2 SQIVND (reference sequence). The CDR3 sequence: CASSIGSGNTEAFF. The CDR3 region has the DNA TGTGCCAGTAGTATTGGCAGCGGGAACACTGAAGCTTTCTTT.

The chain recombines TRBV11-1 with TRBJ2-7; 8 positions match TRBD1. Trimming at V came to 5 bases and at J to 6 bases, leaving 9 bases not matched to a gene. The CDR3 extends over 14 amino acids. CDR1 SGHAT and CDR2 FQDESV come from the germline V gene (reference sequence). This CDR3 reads CASSPDREVGEQYF. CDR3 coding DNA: TGTGCCAGCAGCCCGGACAGGGAAGTTGGCGAGCAGTACTTC.

The CDR3 is CASSLRGNQETQYF. Here the CDR3 DNA reads TGTGCCAGCAGCTTGAGGGGGAACCAAGAGACCCAGTACTTC. The rearrangement links TRBV5-6 to TRBJ2-5, with D tentatively TRBD1 (6 bases). This CDR3 is built from 14 residues. Germline CDR1 is SGHDT and CDR2 is YYEEEE. The V gene lost 1 base and the J gene lost 0 bases, with 7 bases spanning the gap.

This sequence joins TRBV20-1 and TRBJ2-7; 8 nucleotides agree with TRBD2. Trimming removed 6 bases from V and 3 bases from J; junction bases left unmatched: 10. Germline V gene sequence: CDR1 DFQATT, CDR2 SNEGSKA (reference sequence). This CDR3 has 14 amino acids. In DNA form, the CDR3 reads TGCAGTGCCACCCAAGGCGGGAGGTACTACGAGCAGTACTTC. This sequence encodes CSATQGGRYYEQYF.

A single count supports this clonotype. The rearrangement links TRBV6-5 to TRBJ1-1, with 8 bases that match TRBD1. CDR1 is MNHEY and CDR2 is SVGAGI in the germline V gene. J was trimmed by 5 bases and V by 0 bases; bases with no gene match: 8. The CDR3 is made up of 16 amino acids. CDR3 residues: CASSYSPQGGRTEAFF. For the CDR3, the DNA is TGTGCCAGCAGTTACTCGCCACAGGGGGGCCGGACTGAAGCTTTCTTT.

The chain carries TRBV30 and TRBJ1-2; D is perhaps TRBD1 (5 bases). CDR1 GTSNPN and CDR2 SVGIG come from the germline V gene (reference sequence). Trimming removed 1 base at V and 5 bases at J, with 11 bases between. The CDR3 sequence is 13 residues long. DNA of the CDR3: TGTGCCTGGAGTGGAGACAGAGGATATGGCTACACCTTC. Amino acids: CAWSGDRGYGYTF.

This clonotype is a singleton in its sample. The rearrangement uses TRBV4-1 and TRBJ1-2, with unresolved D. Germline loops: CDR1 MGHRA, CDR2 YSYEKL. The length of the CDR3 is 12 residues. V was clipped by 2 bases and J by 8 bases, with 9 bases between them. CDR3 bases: TGCGCCAGCAGCCAATTAGGGAACGGCTACACCTTC. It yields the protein CASSQLGNGYTF.

As DNA, the CDR3 is TGTGCCAGCTCGGGGGGACAGGACCTCTATGGCTACACCTTC. The encoded protein is CASSGGQDLYGYTF. The J gene is TRBJ1-2, the V gene TRBV18, with 8 bases fitting TRBD1. The CDR3 is made up of 14 amino acids. Germline V CDR1 and CDR2: KGHSH, LQKENI. V trimming: 6 bases; J trimming: 4 bases; junction bases outside the gene matches: 7.

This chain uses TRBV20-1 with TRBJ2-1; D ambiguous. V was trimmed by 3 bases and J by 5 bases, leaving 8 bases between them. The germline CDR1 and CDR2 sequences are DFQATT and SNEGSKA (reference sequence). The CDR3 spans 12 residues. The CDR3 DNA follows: TGCAGTGCTAGTTTATCTGACAATGAGCAGTTCTTC. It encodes CSASLSDNEQFF.

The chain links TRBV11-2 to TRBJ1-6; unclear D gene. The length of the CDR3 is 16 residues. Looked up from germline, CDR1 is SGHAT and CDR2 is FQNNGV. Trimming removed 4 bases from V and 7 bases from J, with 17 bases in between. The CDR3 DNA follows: TGTGCCAGCAGCTCTGAAACTATCATTGGGAATTCACCCCTCCACTTT. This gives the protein CASSSETIIGNSPLHF. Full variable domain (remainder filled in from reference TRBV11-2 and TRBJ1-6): EAGVAQSPRYKIIEKRQSVAFWCNPISGHATLYWYQQILGQGPKLLIQFQNNGVVDDSQLPKDRFSAERLKGVDSTLKIQPAKLEDSAVYLCASSSETIIGNSPLHFGNGTRLTVT.

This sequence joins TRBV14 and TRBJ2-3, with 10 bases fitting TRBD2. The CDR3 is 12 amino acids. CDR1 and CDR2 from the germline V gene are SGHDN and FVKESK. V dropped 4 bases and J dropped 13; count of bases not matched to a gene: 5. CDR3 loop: CASSPGLAVEYF. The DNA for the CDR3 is TGTGCCAGCAGCCCAGGACTAGCGGTGGAGTATTTT.